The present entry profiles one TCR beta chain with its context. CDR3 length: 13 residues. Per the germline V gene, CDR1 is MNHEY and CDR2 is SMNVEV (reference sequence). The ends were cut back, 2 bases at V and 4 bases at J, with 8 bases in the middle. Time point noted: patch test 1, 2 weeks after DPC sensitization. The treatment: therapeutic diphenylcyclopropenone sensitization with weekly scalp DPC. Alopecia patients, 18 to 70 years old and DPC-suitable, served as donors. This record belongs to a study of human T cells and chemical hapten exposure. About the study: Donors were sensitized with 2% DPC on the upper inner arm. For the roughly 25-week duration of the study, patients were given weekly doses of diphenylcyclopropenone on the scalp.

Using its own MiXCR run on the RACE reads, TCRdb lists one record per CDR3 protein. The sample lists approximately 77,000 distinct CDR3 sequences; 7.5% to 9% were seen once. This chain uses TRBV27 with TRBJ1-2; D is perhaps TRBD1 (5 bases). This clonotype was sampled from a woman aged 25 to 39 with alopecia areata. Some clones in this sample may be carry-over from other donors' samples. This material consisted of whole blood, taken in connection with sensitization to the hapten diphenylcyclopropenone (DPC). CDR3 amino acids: CASSLDSRYGYTF. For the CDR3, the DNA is TGTGCCAGCAGTTTAGACAGTCGCTATGGCTACACCTTC.